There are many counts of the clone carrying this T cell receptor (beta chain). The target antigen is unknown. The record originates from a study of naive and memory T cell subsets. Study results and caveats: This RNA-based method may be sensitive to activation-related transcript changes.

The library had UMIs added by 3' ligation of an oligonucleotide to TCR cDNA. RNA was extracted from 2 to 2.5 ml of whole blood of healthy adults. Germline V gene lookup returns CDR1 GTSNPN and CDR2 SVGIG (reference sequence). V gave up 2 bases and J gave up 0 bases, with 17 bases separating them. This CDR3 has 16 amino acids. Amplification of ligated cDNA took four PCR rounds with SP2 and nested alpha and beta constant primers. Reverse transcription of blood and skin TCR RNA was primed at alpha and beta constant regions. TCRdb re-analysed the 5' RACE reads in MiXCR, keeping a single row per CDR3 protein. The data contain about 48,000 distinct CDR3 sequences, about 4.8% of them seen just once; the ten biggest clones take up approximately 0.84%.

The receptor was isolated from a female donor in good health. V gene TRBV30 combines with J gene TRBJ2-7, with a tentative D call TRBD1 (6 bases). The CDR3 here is CAWSFRQASSSYEQYF. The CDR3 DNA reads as TGTGCCTGGAGTTTCAGACAGGCTAGCAGCTCCTACGAGCAGTACTTC.